Listed here are 21 T cell receptor beta chains from one sample, sequenced in a study of CD8+ T cells in alopecia areata (dated by TCRdb to the late 2010s). To prepare the library, the immunoSEQ multiplex PCR assay was applied. To provide template for TCR sequencing, every sample had RNA extracted and reverse transcribed into cDNA. The clones in this table, taken by TCRdb from immuneACCESS, are in-frame only. Not every clone is retained; where verified, under half of the shortfall comes from an unresolved V gene, and the cause of the rest is unknown. Across this sample there are around 140,000 clones, with over 45% seen only once. The top ten clones comprise approximately 7% of the sample. The sequenced sample was CD4+ T cells sorted from blood. All receptors come from a human donor with alopecia areata.

The V and J genes are TRBV30 and TRBJ2-1; possible D gene TRBD1, 5 bases. Germline CDR1 GTSNPN, CDR2 SVGIG (reference sequence). The length of the CDR3 is 16 residues. V lost 2 bases and J lost 3, with 17 bases in between. The CDR3 is CAWSNPSLGDYNEQFF. The CDR3 DNA reads TGTGCCTGGAGTAACCCCTCTTTAGGGGACTACAATGAGCAGTTCTTC. The full variable domain, with the rest looked up from reference TRBV30 and TRBJ2-1, is SQTIHQWPATLVQPVGSPLSLECTVEGTSNPNLYWYRQAAGRGLQLLFYSVGIGQISSEVPQNLSASRPQDRQFILSSKKLLLSDSGFYLCAWSNPSLGDYNEQFFGPGTRLTVL.

J is TRBJ2-1 and V is TRBV6-6; tentatively, D is TRBD1 or TRBD2 (5 bases each). Germline V CDR1 and CDR2: MNHNY, SVGAGI (reference sequence). Trimming removed 8 bases from V and 4 bases from J, with 6 bases in between. The CDR3 is 11 amino acids. In DNA, the CDR3 is TGTGCCAGCGGGGGTTACAATGAGCAGTTCTTC. Its translation: CASGGYNEQFF.

The chain recombines TRBV30 with TRBJ2-2; perhaps TRBD2 as D (5 bases). Trimming stripped 1 base from V and 8 bases from J, with 11 bases between. The CDR3 has 13 amino acids. Germline CDR1 reads GTSNPN; CDR2 reads SVGIG (reference sequence). CDR3: CAWSDARGGELFF. CDR3 nucleotides: TGTGCCTGGAGTGATGCGAGAGGGGGGGAGCTGTTTTTT.

The CDR3: CASSLVRGIQETQYF. The DNA of the CDR3 is TGCGCCAGCAGCTTGGTGCGCGGCATACAAGAGACCCAGTACTTC. The chain is built from TRBV5-1 and TRBJ2-5; no reliable D call. The V and J ends lost 0 bases and 2 bases respectively, with 11 bases between them. This CDR3 comprises 15 residues. Germline loops: CDR1 SGHRS, CDR2 YFSETQ.

This chain joins TRBV30 and TRBJ1-2; D possibly corresponds to TRBD1 (5 bases). There are 11 residues in the CDR3. CDR1 GTSNPN and CDR2 SVGIG come from the germline V gene (reference sequence). V lost 7 bases and J lost 8, with 14 bases in between. Here the CDR3 reads CAYYTGDGYTF. DNA of the CDR3: TGTGCCTACTATACCGGGGACGGCTACACCTTC.

The chain is built from TRBV30 and TRBJ1-5; possible D gene TRBD1, 5 bases. CDR1 is GTSNPN, CDR2 SVGIG, per germline (reference sequence). CDR3 length equals 13 residues. V lost 2 bases, J lost 6 bases, and 11 bases lay in between. CDR3 bases: TGTGCCTGGAGTTTTGCAGGGCGTCAGCCCCAGCATTTT. Encoded protein: CAWSFAGRQPQHF.

Relative to its sample, this clone is medium-sized. The rearrangement links TRBV4-1 to TRBJ2-1, with no clear D. The CDR3 contains 16 residues. The ends were cut back, 1 base at V and 0 bases at J, with 10 bases in the middle. Germline V gene data show CDR1 as MGHRA and CDR2 as YSYEKL. CDR3 nucleotides: TGCGCCAGCAGCCAAGTGAACATGATCTCCTACAATGAGCAGTTCTTC. Amino acid sequence: CASSQVNMISYNEQFF.

The chain links TRBV7-2 to TRBJ2-1, with TRBD2 as a possible D gene (6 bases). V lost 5 bases to trimming and J lost 4 bases, with 15 bases between them. Germline-derived CDR1 and CDR2 are SGHTA and FQGNSA. The CDR3 is 15 residues long. The CDR3 spells CASSADGGPYNEQFF. The DNA of the CDR3 is TGTGCCAGCAGCGCCGACGGAGGGCCGTACAATGAGCAGTTCTTC.

This clone came up a few times. The chain couples TRBV7-9 to TRBJ2-7, with TRBD1 matching over 7 bases. The CDR3 is 15 residues long. The germline CDR1 and CDR2 sequences are SEHNR and FQNEAQ (reference sequence). The ends lost 2 bases at V and 5 bases at J; junction bases unmatched: 9. Here the CDR3 reads CASSLRQGIGHEQYF. The CDR3 nucleotides read TGTGCCAGCAGCTTAAGACAGGGAATTGGACACGAGCAGTACTTC.

This clone was detected ten times or more. The chain carries TRBV7-9 and TRBJ2-5, with 9 bases fitting TRBD1. CDR3 size: 16 residues. J gave up 4 bases and V 2 bases, and 8 bases lay outside the gene matches. From germline, CDR1 is SEHNR and CDR2 FQNEAQ (reference sequence). CDR3 nucleotides: TGTGCCAGCAGCTTAACCGGGACAGGGAGGGGAGAGACCCAGTACTTC. It translates to CASSLTGTGRGETQYF. Full variable domain (rest looked up from reference TRBV7-9 and TRBJ2-5): DTGVSQNPRHKITKRGQNVTFRCDPISEHNRLYWYRQTLGQGPEFLTYFQNEAQLEKSRLLSDRFSAERPKGSFSTLEIQRTEQGDSAMYLCASSLTGTGRGETQYFGPGTRLLVL.

The genes are TRBV5-1 and TRBJ2-5; D call uncertain. This CDR3 contains 16 residues. The germline gives CDR1 SGHRS, CDR2 YFSETQ. V was trimmed by 4 bases and J by 5 bases, leaving 21 bases between them. CDR3 loop: CASSLGLGLESETQYF. Written as DNA, the CDR3 is TGCGCCAGCAGCCTGGGCCTAGGCCTCGAATCGGAGACCCAGTACTTC. The full variable domain, rest sourced from reference TRBV5-1 and TRBJ2-5, is KAGVTQTPRYLIKTRGQQVTLSCSPISGHRSVSWYQQTPGQGLQFLFEYFSETQRNKGNFPGRFSGRQFSNSRSEMNVSTLELGDSALYLCASSLGLGLESETQYFGPGTRLLVL.

The chain has TRBV6-1 and TRBJ2-7; no firm D call. This CDR3 is 13 amino acids long. Germline V gene sequence: CDR1 MNHNS, CDR2 SASEGT. Trimming cost V 6 bases and J 2 bases, with 11 bases left between them. Here the CDR3 reads CASSLGRTYEQYF. The CDR3 DNA is TGTGCCAGCAGCCTGGGCAGGACCTACGAGCAGTACTTC.

The CDR3 nucleotides are TGCGCCAGCAGCCAGGGTCTGACAGGGGAAATGAACACTGAAGCTTTCTTT. Translation: CASSQGLTGEMNTEAFF. The rearrangement joins TRBV4-1 to TRBJ1-1, with 8 positions matching TRBD1. Germline lookup yields CDR1 MGHRA and CDR2 YSYEKL. This CDR3 contains 17 residues. V lost 3 bases to trimming and J lost 0 bases; unmatched junction nucleotides: 9.

The sample holds a few counts of this clone. V is TRBV7-9 and J is TRBJ1-1, with 8 positions matching TRBD1. The CDR3 loop spans 15 amino acids. Germline trimming cut 5 bases from V and 4 bases from J; bases unmatched to any gene: 9. Germline V gene lookup returns CDR1 SEHNR and CDR2 FQNEAQ (reference sequence). CDR3 coding DNA: TGTGCCAGCAGCGTAACGACAGGGGTAGGCACTGAAGCTTTCTTT. Translation: CASSVTTGVGTEAFF.

This chain links TRBV2 with TRBJ1-4; perhaps TRBD1 as D (5 bases). V lost 7 bases, J lost 8 bases, and 14 bases lay in between. CDR1 and CDR2 from the germline V gene are SNHLY and FYNNEI. This CDR3 is built from 13 residues. CDR3 region: CASTKSEGEKLFF. The CDR3 DNA sequence: TGTGCCAGCACGAAGAGCGAGGGGGAAAAACTGTTTTTT.

In the case of this clone: Other DNA sequences in this specimen translate into the identical CDR3. The chain has TRBV29-1 and TRBJ2-7; 7 nucleotides line up with TRBD1. This CDR3 spans 12 amino acids. J lost 4 bases, V lost 4 bases, and 4 bases had no gene match. Germline V CDR1 and CDR2: SQVTM, ANQGSEA. CDR3 loop: CSVGDRVYEQYF. In DNA form, the CDR3 reads TGCAGCGTTGGTGACAGGGTATACGAGCAGTACTTC.

This clone has a handful of counts. The V and J genes are TRBV7-9 and TRBJ2-1, with a possible D match to TRBD2 (5 bases). V lost 5 bases, J lost 5 bases, and 16 bases lay in between. This CDR3 has 15 amino acids. Germline V lookup: CDR1 SEHNR, CDR2 FQNEAQ (reference sequence). CDR3 residues: CASSAPAAPDNEQFF. As DNA, the CDR3 is TGTGCCAGCAGCGCCCCAGCGGCCCCAGACAATGAGCAGTTCTTC.

The chain links TRBV5-1 to TRBJ2-3; D not certain. The V gene lost 2 bases and the J gene lost 4 bases, with 8 bases spanning the gap. CDR3 size: 13 residues. Germline loops: CDR1 SGHRS, CDR2 YFSETQ. The CDR3 DNA reads TGCGCCAGCAGCTTTTATCAAGCAGATACGCAGTATTTT. Protein: CASSFYQADTQYF.

The chain carries TRBV19 and TRBJ1-1; D gene ambiguous. CDR1 and CDR2 (germline): LNHDA, SQIVND (reference sequence). Trimming removed 6 bases at V and 2 bases at J, with 13 bases between. The CDR3 runs 14 residues. CDR3 sequence: CASRPVERNTEAFF. In nucleotides, the CDR3 is TGTGCCAGTAGACCCGTGGAGCGTAACACTGAAGCTTTCTTT.

The chain carries TRBV29-1 and TRBJ1-1; D not resolved. The V gene lost 2 bases and the J gene lost 0 bases, with 7 bases spanning the gap. Germline V gene data show CDR1 as SQVTM and CDR2 as ANQGSEA. The CDR3 length is 13 residues. For the CDR3, the DNA is TGCAGCGTTGAACGGTACATGAACACTGAAGCTTTCTTT. Protein: CSVERYMNTEAFF.

The J gene is TRBJ2-6, the V gene TRBV25-1; D gene ambiguous. The V and J ends lost 1 base and 2 bases respectively, with 0 bases between them. The germline V gene encodes CDR1 MGHDK and CDR2 SYGVNS. The CDR3 is 13 residues long. The CDR3 region has the DNA TGTGCCAGCAGTGAATCTGGGGCCAACGTCCTGACTTTC. This encodes CASSESGANVLTF. The full variable domain, rest sourced from reference TRBV25-1 and TRBJ2-6, is EADIYQTPRYLVIGTGKKITLECSQTMGHDKMYWYQQDPGMELHLIHYSYGVNSTEKGDLSSESTVSRIRTEHFPLTLESARPSHTSQYLCASSESGANVLTFGAGSRLTVL.